The clone carrying this TCR beta chain was seen a handful of times. No antigen is known for it. This sample is part of a study of identical twins. Looked up from germline, CDR1 is SQVTM and CDR2 is ANQGSEA. This CDR3 has 16 residues. V lost 8 bases, J lost 5 bases, and 27 bases lay in between. Study results and caveats: Fewer insertions characterized abundant cord blood beta clonotypes, whereas memory repertoires showed none.

TCRdb passed the 5' RACE reads through MiXCR, listing each CDR3 protein once. The profile covers approximately 240,000 distinct CDR3 sequences, with more than 12% appearing a single time and approximately 9.3% taken by the ten largest. The chain carries TRBV29-1 and TRBJ2-5; D tentatively fits TRBD1 or TRBD2 (8 bases each). The clonotype originates from a woman under 30 in good health. What was sequenced was memory (CD45RO+) T cells sorted from blood. CDR3 sequence reads: CSSLGGAGGVGETQYF. The CDR3 region has the DNA TGCAGCTCCCTCGGGGGGGCAGGGGGCGTAGGGGAGACCCAGTACTTC.